These T cell receptor beta chains were read from a single sample in a study of T cell repertoires in cytomegalovirus infection. TCRdb reprocessed the reads via MiXCR and lists one record per CDR3 protein. The table lists 55,000 to 85,000 distinct CDR3 sequences, over 3.5% of them singletons. The sample consisted of PBMCs. All receptors derive from a human donor in good health (CMV status not recorded). Some clones in this sample may be carry-over from other donors' samples. CDR3s include the opening cysteine and the closing phenylalanine or tryptophan. The order of the fields is J gene, clone size, D gene, V gene, CDR3 DNA, CDR3 protein. A D gene is named only where the DNA matches it firmly. The size entry is marked missing in some rows and otherwise reads once, few, many or a size class.

TRBJ2-7 | many | . | TRBV6-2/TRBV6-3 | TGTGCCAGCAGTTACTCGATCCGGACAGCCCGTTCCGAGCAGTACTTC | CASSYSIRTARSEQYF
TRBJ2-1 | many | . | TRBV7-8 | TGTGCCAGCAGCGTCGGGACGGGCAATGAGCAGTTCTTC | CASSVGTGNEQFF
TRBJ2-2 | many | TRBD2 | TRBV11-2 | TGTGCCAGCAGCCTACTGACTAGCGGGGGGAACACCGGGGAGCTGTTTTTT | CASSLLTSGGNTGELFF
TRBJ1-5 | many | TRBD1 | TRBV12-5 | TGTGCTAGTTGGGACGACAGGGACGGCAATCAGCCCCAGCATTTT | CASWDDRDGNQPQHF
TRBJ1-1 | many | . | TRBV12-3/TRBV12-4 | TGTGCCAGCAGCCGGGACCGAAGCACTGAAGCTTTCTTT | CASSRDRSTEAFF
TRBJ2-7 | . | . | TRBV7-2 | TGTGCCAGCAGGCCGGGACTGGACGCCCACGAGCAGTACTTC | CASRPGLDAHEQYF
TRBJ1-1 | many | . | TRBV7-2 | TGTGCCAGCAGCCCTGCAGGCGCCAACACTGAAGCTTTCTTT | CASSPAGANTEAFF
TRBJ2-1 | . | . | TRBV7-2 | TGTGCCAGCAGCTTAGCTGGGGGGCGTTTCAATGAGCAATTATTC | CASSLAGGRFNEQLF
TRBJ1-1 | many | . | TRBV19 | TGTGCCAGTAGTAGGGATTACGGAATCGGAGCTTTCTTT | CASSRDYGIGAFF
TRBJ2-3 | many | TRBD2 | TRBV24-1 | TGTGCCACCAGTGATAGCGGGGGACACACAGATACGCAGTATTTT | CATSDSGGHTDTQYF
TRBJ1-4 | many | . | TRBV7-8 | TGTGCCAGCAGCCCCTCTGGGGAAAAACTGTTTTTT | CASSPSGEKLFF
TRBJ2-1 | many | . | TRBV7-8 | TGTGCCAGCAGCTTAACCGACTCTACATACAATGAGCAGTTCTTC | CASSLTDSTYNEQFF
TRBJ2-3 | many | . | TRBV7-2 | TGTGCCAGCAGCTTAGAGGGGGATACGCAGTATTTT | CASSLEGDTQYF
TRBJ2-1 | many | . | TRBV7-2 | TGTGCCAGCAGCTTAGGGCTCCCTAGCAATGAGCAGTTCTTC | CASSLGLPSNEQFF
TRBJ2-3 | many | TRBD2 | TRBV7-2 | TGTGCCAGCAGCCTCAGGGGCGGGGGGGGCCGAGGCACAGATACGCAGTATTTT | CASSLRGGGGRGTDTQYF
TRBJ2-6 | many | . | TRBV7-2 | TGTGCCAGCAGTTCACCGGGGTGGGCCAACGTCCTGACTTTC | CASSSPGWANVLTF
TRBJ2-7 | . | . | TRBV7-3 | TGTGCCAGCAGCTTAACGGCAGGCTACGAGCAGTACTTC | CASSLTAGYEQYF
TRBJ2-7 | many | . | TRBV19 | TGTGCCAGTAGTATTTCCGGGACTGAAGCCTACGAGCAGTACTTC | CASSISGTEAYEQYF